The subject of this entry is one T cell receptor beta chain. Antigen: not known. These data originate in a study of CXCR3-negative and CXCR3-positive naive CD8 T cells. Study information: Sequencing gave 120 million to 150 million TRB reads overall, about 1.5 +/- 0.3 million per library. Study-wide findings and caveats: With surface CD5 comparable between naive subsets, TCR strength was estimated using properties derived from the TRB CDR3. Similarly elevated diversity marked both naive subsets, with memory CD8+ cells showing far lower diversity.

The CDR3 has 12 residues. Germline CDR1 and CDR2: DFQATT and SNEGSKA (reference sequence). The TRB libraries of cDNA were built by UMI-labeled 5' RACE. Each CDR3 protein gets one entry in TCRdb, which reprocessed the 5' RACE reads and gives no DNA. The table counts about 40,000 distinct CDR3 sequences; approximately 7.7% lies in the top ten. The chain combines TRBV20-1 with TRBJ2-3. The receptor was derived from a human donor in good health. Some clones in this sample may be carry-over from other donors' samples. Source material: memory CD8+ T cells from blood. The CDR3 reads CSARFRTDTQYF.